The sequence of this T cell receptor beta chain was determined in a study of long-term antiretroviral therapy in people with HIV (dated 2022 in TCRdb). Context from the whole study: Collection of the earliest samples took place about a decade ahead of the 2015 WHO recommendation for immediate ART, at a time when ART was typically delayed until CD4 counts fell. From fewer than 35 adults with confirmed HIV infection, the cohort provided approximately 190 cryopreserved PBMC samples, gathered serially across a mean of around 6 years (range 1-12). No cross-contamination during QIAcube processing was shown when test extractions of a monoclonal T-cell line were performed alongside a few dozen polyclonal samples. Among the approximately 32 participants with HIV, over nine were female. A retrospective serial study tested whether changes in peripheral blood TRB repertoire composition and diversity were associated with ART initiation and durable HIV suppression. General findings and caveats noted by the study authors: Starting ART was linked to a significant rise in TRB diversity, yet even with long-term ART the diversity remained significantly lower than in transplant donor controls. Unsorted PBMC were profiled instead of sorted CD4+ and CD8+ T cells because pre-ART samples had limited cell numbers. Samples dated from the mid-2000s to the late 2010s, and the ART regimens used may be less effective than current ones. No data were available on ART adherence, viral resistance or therapy changes, limiting inferences about post-ART repertoire changes. Compared with controls, HIV repertoires had narrower CDR3 length ranges, and the network structure pointed to an antigen-experienced repertoire that shifted only slightly toward naive after ART. The repertoire was dominated across all time points by expanded TRB clones identified before ART initiation, although this dominance was seen to fluctuate and to decrease in many PLHIV after ART. Because PBMC availability was limited, only the TCR beta chain was sequenced, with no alpha chain pairing.

This clone occurred once. Its target antigen remains unknown. Per-nucleotide qualities are absent, and no much larger clonotype sits a single base away. Inclusion was restricted to participants for whom at least one PBMC sample before ART initiation and at least two post-ART samples were available. Treatment was received in the United States of America by all participants with HIV. Before DNA extraction, cryopreserved samples of roughly 1-10 million PBMC were thawed and washed. At the time of the earliest PBMC sample, participants with HIV were aged between roughly 20 and 55 years. Each participant contributed PBMC samples from 1-4 timepoints before ART initiation and 2-8 timepoints after ART initiation, with a median of 7 samples. For every participant, serial HIV viral load, CD4+ T-cell count, ART history and demographic data were obtained. Genomic DNA was extracted from unsorted PBMC with a Qiagen kit on a QIAcube, processed in batches of 12 samples.

The CDR3 spans 15 residues, from the cysteine through the phenylalanine. Left in the record is the CDR3 DNA by itself, 45 bases read in frame from the first base. V loses 0 bases at its end and J loses 4 bases; junction bases beyond the gene matches: 4. CDR1 and CDR2, per the germline V gene, are SGDLS and YYNGEE. Sequencing of the TRB variable region was done with the immunoSEQ hsTCRB v3.0 assay at survey level resolution. The targeted TRB sequencing depth was roughly 40,000-50,000 T-cell genomes per sample. An Illumina MiSeq with a v3 150-cycle kit was used to sequence the pooled TRB libraries. As for the original processing: Repertoire analysis was performed in R inside a reproducible Nextflow workflow that covered QC, data transformation and analysis. LymphoSeq2, an R package for exploring AIRR-Seq data, was used to implement the custom analyses. Several samples yielding fewer than 5000 total TRB sequences were excluded, leaving roughly 200 analyzed HIV repertoires. Among the 170 to 200 retained HIV repertoires, 55 to 65 were collected before ART initiation and 120 to 140 after ART initiation. Repertoires were downsampled to 5000 TRB nucleotide sequences, and summary statistics were averaged over 100 downsampling iterations. TRB sequences were retained for analysis only if CDR3 regions of at least seven amino acids were present. Two measures captured diversity: a Shannon entropy-derived clonality score and the Gini coefficient. Repertoire networks linked the top 5000 CDR3 amino acid sequences whenever two sequences differed by an edit distance of one. Antigen specificity groups and MHC restriction were predicted for TRB CDR3 amino acid sequences with GLIPH2. To flag known associations with CMV, EBV, HIV or tissue antigens, CDR3 amino acid sequences were compared against VDJdb and McPAS-TCR. Pre-ART, post-ART and control groups were compared with Wilcoxon signed-rank tests and Holm-Bonferroni correction. The table comes from immuneACCESS by way of TCRdb, which keeps in-frame sequences with V and J called. Part of the clones is missing from these tables; in studies checked, under half for an unresolved V gene and the rest for unknown reasons. V and J calls and clone size come straight from that table; D and trimming were deduced from the DNA. The sample table shows about 36,000 clones, and approximately 80% are seen once. The ten largest account for under 7.5% of the sample.

The chain uses TRBV9 and TRBJ1-5; TRBD1 matches 7 bases in the middle. The clonotype originates from a young man with HIV. Here the sequenced sample was unsorted PBMCs, taken 0.6 years after starting antiretroviral therapy. The CDR3 in this case is CASSVGGTANQPQHF. The sequenced DNA: TGTGCCAGCAGCGTAGGTGGGACAGCTAATCAGCCCCAGCATTTT.